The entry that follows covers one TCR beta chain sequence. TCRdb recomputed calls from the 5' RACE reads with MiXCR, one row per CDR3 protein. The profile covers about 52,000 distinct CDR3 sequences, with less than 9.5% appearing a single time and roughly 35% taken by the ten largest. These data originate in a study of spatial heterogeneity in lung cancer. Study summary: The roughly 68 donors had untreated early-stage non-small cell lung cancer.

Time point defined: blood at routine non-recurrence follow-up after resection. Sequencing was performed on whole RNA extracted from tumor and nontumor lung tissue, or from frozen PBMC, and the material was left unsorted. Trimming pared 9 bases from V and 4 bases from J, leaving 7 bases between. The CDR3 has 11 residues. Germline V gives CDR1 SGHTA, CDR2 FQGNSA. The rearrangement links TRBV7-2 to TRBJ2-1, with D hard to call. The clonotype originates from a female donor with early-stage non-small cell lung cancer. Sequenced here: PBMCs, sampled at follow-up. This CDR3 is CASGIYNEQFF. The CDR3 bases are TGTGCCAGTGGGATTTACAATGAGCAGTTCTTC.